One TCR beta chain is described in this entry. The junction does not match germline at one end; this may be a read error. This specimen belongs to a study of blood T cells in healthy people across ages. Per the germline V gene, CDR1 is SEHNR and CDR2 is FQNEAQ (reference sequence). The CDR3 has 15 residues. Using a J-beta primer mix together with a sample-barcoded 5' primer, a second PCR was run for roughly 6 to 12 cycles. MiXCR, run by TCRdb on the 5' RACE reads, gives a single entry per CDR3 protein. The sample has about 570,000 distinct CDR3 sequences; about 26% are singletons. V and J are TRBV7-9 and TRBJ1-1, with unresolved D. The sequenced sample consisted of blood. The clonotype comes from an older woman in good health. The CDR3 nucleotides are TGTGTCAGCACTTTGGGCCTGACGGAGAACACTGAAGCTTTCTTT. It is translated as CVSTLGLTENTEAFF.